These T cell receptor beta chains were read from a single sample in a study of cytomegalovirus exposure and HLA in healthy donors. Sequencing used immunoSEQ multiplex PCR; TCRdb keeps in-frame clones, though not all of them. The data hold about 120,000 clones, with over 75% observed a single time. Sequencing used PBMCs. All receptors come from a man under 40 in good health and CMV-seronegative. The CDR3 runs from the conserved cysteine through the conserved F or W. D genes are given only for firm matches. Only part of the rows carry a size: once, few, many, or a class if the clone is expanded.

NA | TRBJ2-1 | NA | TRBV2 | CAGGGRGSYNEQFF | TGTGCTGGCGGGGGCCGAGGCTCCTACAATGAGCAGTTCTTC
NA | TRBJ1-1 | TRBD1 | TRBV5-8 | CASSLVGGQANTEAFF | TGTGCCAGCAGCTTGGTGGGCGGACAGGCGAACACTGAAGCTTTCTTT
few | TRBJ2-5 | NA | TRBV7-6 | CASSLEAEAGIRDRGETQYF | TGTGCCAGCAGCTTAGAGGCTGAGGCAGGGATAAGGGATAGAGGAGAGACCCAGTACTTC
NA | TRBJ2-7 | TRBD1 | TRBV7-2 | CASNVDRGEQYF | TGTGCCAGCAACGTGGACAGGGGCGAGCAGTACTTC
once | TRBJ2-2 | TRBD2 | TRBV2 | CASKSTSGGTGTGELFF | TGTGCCAGCAAAAGCACTAGCGGGGGGACGGGGACCGGGGAGCTGTTTTTT
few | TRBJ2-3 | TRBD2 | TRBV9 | CASSVVAGGTDTQYF | TGTGCCAGCAGCGTAGTAGCGGGGGGCACAGATACGCAGTATTTT
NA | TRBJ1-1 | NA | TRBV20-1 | CSADGSTEAFF | TGCAGTGCTGATGGGAGTACTGAAGCTTTCTTT
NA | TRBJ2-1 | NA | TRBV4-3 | CASSQDYQRAGYNEQFF | TGCGCCAGCAGCCAAGATTATCAGAGGGCCGGGTACAATGAGCAGTTCTTC
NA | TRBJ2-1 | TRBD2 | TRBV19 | CASSIELPSGGASEQFF | TGTGCCAGTAGTATAGAATTGCCTAGCGGGGGGGCTTCTGAGCAGTTCTTC
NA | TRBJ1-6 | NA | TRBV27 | CASSFSEDSPLHF | TGTGCCAGCAGTTTTTCGGAGGATTCACCCCTCCACTTT
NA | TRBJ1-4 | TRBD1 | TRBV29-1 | CSVSDRGGEKLFF | TGCAGCGTTTCCGACAGGGGTGGCGAAAAACTGTTTTTT
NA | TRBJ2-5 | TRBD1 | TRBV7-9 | CASSPGQALWAQYF | TGTGCCAGCAGCCCTGGACAGGCCCTATGGGCCCAGTACTTC
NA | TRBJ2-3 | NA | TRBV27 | CASGPTSQYF | TGTGCCAGCGGCCCGACATCGCAGTATTTT
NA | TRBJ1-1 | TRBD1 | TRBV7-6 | CASSSGGTEAFF | TGTGCCAGCAGCTCAGGGGGGACTGAAGCTTTCTTT
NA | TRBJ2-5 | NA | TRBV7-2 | CASSLGQRETQYF | TGTGCCAGCAGCTTAGGGCAGCGGGAGACCCAGTACTTC
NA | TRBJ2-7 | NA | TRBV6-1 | CASTMEMDSSYEQYF | TGTGCCAGCACCATGGAAATGGACAGCTCCTACGAGCAGTACTTC
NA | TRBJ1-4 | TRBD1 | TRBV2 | CASRGQGLSEKLFF | TGTGCCAGCAGGGGACAGGGGTTGAGCGAAAAACTGTTTTTT
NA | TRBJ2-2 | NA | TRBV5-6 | CASSLGAAKNTGELFF | TGTGCCAGCAGCTTGGGGGCAGCTAAGAACACCGGGGAGCTGTTTTTT
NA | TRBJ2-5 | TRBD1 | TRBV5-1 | CASSSYRGSEETQYF | TGCGCCAGCAGCTCTTACAGGGGATCTGAGGAGACCCAGTACTTC
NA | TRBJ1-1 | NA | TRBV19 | CASSIRRESEAFF | TGTGCCAGTAGTATTCGAAGGGAGTCTGAAGCTTTCTTT
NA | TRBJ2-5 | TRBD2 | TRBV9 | CASSVATSASETQYF | TGTGCCAGCAGCGTAGCGACTAGCGCGTCGGAGACCCAGTACTTC
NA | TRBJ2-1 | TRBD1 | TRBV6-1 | CASREGTGHYNEQFF | TGTGCCAGCAGAGAGGGGACAGGACATTACAATGAGCAGTTCTTC
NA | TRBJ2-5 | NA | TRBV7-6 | CASSRTLNRETQYF | TGTGCCAGCAGCCGCACTTTGAATAGAGAGACCCAGTACTTC
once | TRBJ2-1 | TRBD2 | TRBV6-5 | CASKKERGHNEQFF | TGTGCCAGCAAAAAAGAGCGGGGACACAATGAGCAGTTCTTC
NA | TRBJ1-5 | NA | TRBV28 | CASSFPRQPQHF | TGTGCCAGCAGTTTTCCGCGTCAGCCCCAGCATTTT
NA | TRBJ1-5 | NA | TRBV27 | CASSLGGWGQPQHF | TGTGCCAGCAGTTTAGGGGGGTGGGGTCAGCCCCAGCATTTT
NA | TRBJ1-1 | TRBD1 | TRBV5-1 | CASSSSGGTEAFF | TGCGCCAGCAGCTCTTCAGGGGGCACTGAAGCTTTCTTT
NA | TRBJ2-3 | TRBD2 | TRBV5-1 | CASSGLAGGASTDTQYF | TGCGCCAGCTCGGGACTAGCGGGGGGGGCCAGCACAGATACGCAGTATTTT
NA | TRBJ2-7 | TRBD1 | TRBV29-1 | CSVRTGAYEQYF | TGCAGCGTCCGGACAGGGGCCTACGAGCAGTACTTC
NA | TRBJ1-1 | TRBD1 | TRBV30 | CAWSPTGGGAFF | TGTGCCTGGAGTCCTACAGGGGGCGGGGCTTTCTTT
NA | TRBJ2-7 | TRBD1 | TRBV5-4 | CASGAGTGINEQYF | TGTGCCAGCGGGGCGGGGACAGGGATTAACGAGCAGTACTTC
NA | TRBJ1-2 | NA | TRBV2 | CASSFSRSTSGGYTF | TGTGCCAGCAGCTTCTCGCGGAGCACTTCGGGGGGCTACACCTTC
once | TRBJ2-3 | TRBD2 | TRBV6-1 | CASSERSGGAMGTDTQYF | TGTGCCAGCAGTGAACGTAGCGGGGGGGCCATGGGCACAGATACGCAGTATTTT
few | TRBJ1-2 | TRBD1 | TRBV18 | CASSPTGTYGYTF | TGTGCCAGCTCACCGACAGGGACCTATGGCTACACCTTC
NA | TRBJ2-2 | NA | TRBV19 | CASGKGEGSGELFF | TGTGCCAGTGGGAAGGGGGAGGGGTCCGGGGAGCTGTTTTTT
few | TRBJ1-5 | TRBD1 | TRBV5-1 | CASSSTGGEPQHF | TGCGCCAGCAGCTCGACAGGGGGGGAGCCCCAGCATTTT
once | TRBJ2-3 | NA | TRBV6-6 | CASSYSVWGVTDTQYF | TGTGCCAGCAGTTACTCCGTGTGGGGGGTGACGGATACGCAGTATTTT
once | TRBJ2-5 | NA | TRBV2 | CASSPQETQYF | TGTGCCAGCAGCCCTCAAGAGACCCAGTACTTC
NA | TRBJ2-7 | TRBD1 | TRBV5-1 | CASSRGQAAYEQYF | TGCGCCAGCAGCCGAGGACAGGCCGCCTACGAGCAGTACTTC
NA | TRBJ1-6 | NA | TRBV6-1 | CASKTTPGSPLHF | TGTGCCAGCAAGACGACCCCAGGGTCACCCCTCCACTTT
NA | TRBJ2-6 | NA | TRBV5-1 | CASSRQVPGANGLTF | TGCGCCAGCAGCCGACAGGTGCCTGGGGCCAACGGCCTGACTTTC